A single sample gave rise to the 21 T cell receptor beta chains below, sequenced in a study of CD8 T cells in ankylosing spondylitis. Each CDR3 protein is one row after TCRdb ran MiXCR on the 5' RACE reads. The sample consists of about 310,000 distinct CDR3 sequences, roughly 20% of them appearing once. Source material: blood, either unsorted or a sorted T cell fraction (not recorded which). The receptors stem from a female donor with ankylosing spondylitis or in good health (not recorded which).

This clonotype was seen a few times. The chain couples TRBV5-1 to TRBJ2-1; D ambiguous. Germline V gene data show CDR1 as SGHRS and CDR2 as YFSETQ. Deletions cut 0 bases from V and 1 base from J, with 8 bases between. This CDR3 comprises 15 residues. The CDR3 bases are TGCGCCAGCAGCTTGGAATCCCCTTCCTACAATGAGCAGTTCTTC. It is translated as CASSLESPSYNEQFF.

The CDR3 coding sequence is TGCGCCAGCAGCTTGGGGCTAGCGAATATCAATACGCAGTATTTT. Protein sequence: CASSLGLANINTQYF. The gene calls are TRBV5-1 and TRBJ2-3; D may be TRBD2 (6 bases). Germline assignment: CDR1 SGHRS and CDR2 YFSETQ. Trimming took 0 bases from V and 7 from J, leaving 15 bases between them. CDR3 size: 15 residues. Filled out from reference TRBV5-1 and TRBJ2-3, the complete variable domain reads KAGVTQTPRYLIKTRGQQVTLSCSPISGHRSVSWYQQTPGQGLQFLFEYFSETQRNKGNFPGRFSGRQFSNSRSEMNVSTLELGDSALYLCASSLGLANINTQYFGPGTRLTVL.

This chain joins TRBV5-1 and TRBJ1-5; TRBD1 matches at 7 bases. Germline CDR1 reads SGHRS; CDR2 reads YFSETQ. This CDR3 comprises 15 residues. V lost 4 bases, J lost 5 bases, and 9 bases stayed unmatched. For the CDR3, the DNA is TGCGCCAGCAGCCCCCGGACAGGTCGCGATCAGCCCCAGCATTTT. Translation: CASSPRTGRDQPQHF.

CDR3 bases: TGCAGTGGTGAGGTGGGGCAGGGCTACTATGGCTACACCTTC. Translating gives CSGEVGQGYYGYTF. This rearrangement joins TRBV20-1 to TRBJ1-2; maybe TRBD1 (5 bases). This CDR3 contains 14 residues. Germline CDR1 and CDR2: DFQATT and SNEGSKA (reference sequence). V lost 7 bases to trimming and J lost 3 bases, with 18 bases between them.

This clonotype came up a few times. V usage is TRBV20-1 and J usage is TRBJ2-3, with D possibly TRBD2 on 6 matching bases. Germline assignment: CDR1 DFQATT and CDR2 SNEGSKA (reference sequence). V gave up 3 bases and J gave up 2 bases, with 15 bases separating them. The CDR3 has 15 amino acids. The CDR3 protein is CSASTGTPNTDTQYF. CDR3 DNA: TGCAGTGCTAGCACCGGGACTCCCAACACAGATACGCAGTATTTT.

The chain couples TRBV6-6 to TRBJ2-1; 8 nucleotides match TRBD2. This CDR3 region has 11 residues. V trimming: 10 bases; J trimming: 13 bases; junction bases outside the gene matches: 9. CDR1 and CDR2 from the germline V gene are MNHNY and SVGAGI (reference sequence). The CDR3 DNA reads TGTGCCATCGGGTCGGGGGGGCCCCAGTTCTTC. As protein: CAIGSGGPQFF.

This clonotype was seen more than once but under ten times. J is TRBJ2-7 and V is TRBV7-9; 7 bases agree with TRBD2. The CDR3 has 14 amino acids. J lost 2 bases, V lost 5 bases, and 6 bases had no gene match. The germline V gene encodes CDR1 SEHNR and CDR2 FQNEAQ (reference sequence). The CDR3 DNA is TGTGCCAGCAGCCTTAGCGGGTACACCTACGAGCAGTACTTC. Translating it yields CASSLSGYTYEQYF.

This clonotype was seen a handful of times. The chain has TRBV28 and TRBJ1-1; the match to TRBD1 covers 7 bases. CDR3 length equals 15 residues. Germline assignment: CDR1 MDHEN and CDR2 SYDVKM. Trimming took 4 bases from V and 4 from J; bases not matched to a gene: 9. The CDR3 nucleotides are TGTGCCAGCAGTTCTCATACAGGGGCCGGCACTGAAGCTTTCTTT. Translated: CASSSHTGAGTEAFF.

This clonotype appeared a few times. The chain is built from TRBV12-3 or TRBV12-4 and TRBJ1-5; D possibly corresponds to TRBD1 (6 bases). Trimming shortened V by 8 bases and J by 0 bases, and 11 bases separated the two germline ends. CDR3 length: 14 amino acids. Here the CDR3 reads CASRDTYSNQPQHF. The CDR3 nucleotides read TGTGCCAGCCGGGACACATATAGCAATCAGCCCCAGCATTTT.

This chain connects TRBV29-1 to TRBJ2-7, with 15 bases identical to TRBD2. V shed 6 bases, J shed 5 bases, and the junction held 8 bases outside the gene matches. Germline values: CDR1 SQVTM, CDR2 ANQGSEA. CDR3 size: 15 residues. CDR3 sequence reads: CSVKGLAGGPHEQYF. In DNA, the CDR3 is TGCAGCGTGAAGGGACTAGCGGGAGGTCCCCACGAGCAGTACTTC.

This clonotype occurred a few times. This sequence joins TRBV3-1 and TRBJ1-2; D ambiguous. Deletions cut 7 bases from V and 0 bases from J, with 9 bases between. The CDR3 is 13 amino acids. Germline loops: CDR1 LGHDT, CDR2 YNNKEL (reference sequence). CDR3 residues: CASMGLANYGYTF. The CDR3 DNA sequence: TGTGCCAGCATGGGGTTAGCTAACTATGGCTACACCTTC.

In this sample, this clonotype turned up many times. V usage is TRBV7-9 and J usage is TRBJ2-5; D unclear. V shed 5 bases and J shed 5 bases, with 15 bases lying between them. In germline, CDR1 is SEHNR, CDR2 FQNEAQ (reference sequence). CDR3 length: 14 residues. The CDR3, as DNA: TGTGCCAGCAGCATAAGGAGCGTAGGGGAGACCCAGTACTTC. Its translation is CASSIRSVGETQYF.

Ten or more counts support this clonotype. The V gene is TRBV7-9, the J gene TRBJ1-5; TRBD1 is a possible D gene (6 bases). Germline V lookup: CDR1 SEHNR, CDR2 FQNEAQ (reference sequence). With 5 bases removed from V and 3 bases from J, the gap between germline ends came to 11 bases. This CDR3 spans 14 amino acids. The DNA for the CDR3 is TGTGCCAGCAGCACCCGACAGGACAATCAGCCCCAGCATTTT. This gives the protein CASSTRQDNQPQHF.

The chain joins TRBV20-1 to TRBJ1-2; D may be TRBD1 (5 bases). V was pared by 3 bases and J by 3 bases, with 17 bases between. CDR1 is DFQATT, CDR2 SNEGSKA, per germline (reference sequence). This CDR3 spans 15 amino acids. The CDR3 DNA reads as TGCAGTGCTAGCGGACGGGACCGAGGGGACTATGGCTACACCTTC. This codes for CSASGRDRGDYGYTF.

V usage is TRBV6-1 and J usage is TRBJ1-5; no clear D gene. This CDR3 is 14 amino acids long. Per germline, CDR1 MNHNS and CDR2 SASEGT. V was shortened by 3 bases and J by 8 bases, with 14 bases between the two germline ends. The CDR3, as DNA: TGTGCCAGCAGTGAGCAAGGTAATATGGAGCCCCAGCATTTT. This codes for CASSEQGNMEPQHF.

This clonotype was observed many times. V gene TRBV6-1 combines with J gene TRBJ2-5; 7 bases are shared with TRBD1. The ends lost 6 bases at V and 9 bases at J; junction bases unmatched: 22. Germline CDR1 reads MNHNS; CDR2 reads SASEGT. This CDR3 comprises 17 residues. As DNA, the CDR3 is TGTGCCAGCAGCCCTCGCCCTGGGACAGCCCCTCAAAAGGCCCAGTACTTC. Protein product: CASSPRPGTAPQKAQYF.

This clonotype was recorded many times. The V and J genes are TRBV29-1 and TRBJ2-1; 8 nucleotides agree with TRBD2. CDR1 and CDR2 (germline): SQVTM, ANQGSEA. The V and J ends lost 6 bases and 0 bases, in that order; junction bases with no gene match: 4. The CDR3 runs to 14 residues. The CDR3 loop reads CSVGLGSSYNEQFF. For the CDR3, the DNA is TGCAGCGTGGGACTAGGGAGCTCCTACAATGAGCAGTTCTTC.

This clonotype appeared many times. The V call is TRBV7-2, the J call TRBJ2-2, with TRBD2 as a possible D gene (5 bases). The CDR3 spans 14 residues. CDR1 and CDR2 from the germline V gene are SGHTA and FQGNSA. V lost 10 bases to trimming and J lost 6 bases, with 18 bases between them. The CDR3 here is CATLETNQAGELFF. In DNA form, the CDR3 reads TGTGCCACCCTAGAGACTAATCAGGCCGGGGAGCTGTTTTTT.

The sample holds a few counts of this clonotype. The rearrangement uses TRBV9 and TRBJ1-4; no firm D call. CDR1 is SGDLS, CDR2 YYNGEE, per germline. V lost 0 bases and J 5 bases, leaving 14 bases between the germline ends. The CDR3 sequence is 16 residues long. CDR3 sequence: CASSVVPAVGNEKLFF. The CDR3 DNA reads TGTGCCAGCAGCGTAGTACCGGCAGTTGGGAATGAAAAACTGTTTTTT.

This clonotype appeared a few times. As DNA, the CDR3 is TGTGCCAGCACCTCCGGGACCGCGTGGGATACGCAGTATTTT. Translated: CASTSGTAWDTQYF. The chain couples TRBV6-1 to TRBJ2-3, with D possibly called TRBD1 or TRBD2 (5 bases each). Per the germline V gene, CDR1 is MNHNS and CDR2 is SASEGT. Trimming left V 7 bases short and J 6 bases short, with 17 bases between. The CDR3 sequence is 14 residues long.

The table lists this clonotype with a few counts. This chain uses TRBV20-1 with TRBJ2-5; D remains unclear. V shed 0 bases and J shed 1 base, with 18 bases lying between them. The CDR3 is made up of 17 amino acids. From germline, CDR1 is DFQATT and CDR2 SNEGSKA (reference sequence). The CDR3 DNA follows: TGCAGTGCTAGAGATTCAGGTAGAATCACTATCCAAGAGACCCAGTACTTC. Translation: CSARDSGRITIQETQYF.